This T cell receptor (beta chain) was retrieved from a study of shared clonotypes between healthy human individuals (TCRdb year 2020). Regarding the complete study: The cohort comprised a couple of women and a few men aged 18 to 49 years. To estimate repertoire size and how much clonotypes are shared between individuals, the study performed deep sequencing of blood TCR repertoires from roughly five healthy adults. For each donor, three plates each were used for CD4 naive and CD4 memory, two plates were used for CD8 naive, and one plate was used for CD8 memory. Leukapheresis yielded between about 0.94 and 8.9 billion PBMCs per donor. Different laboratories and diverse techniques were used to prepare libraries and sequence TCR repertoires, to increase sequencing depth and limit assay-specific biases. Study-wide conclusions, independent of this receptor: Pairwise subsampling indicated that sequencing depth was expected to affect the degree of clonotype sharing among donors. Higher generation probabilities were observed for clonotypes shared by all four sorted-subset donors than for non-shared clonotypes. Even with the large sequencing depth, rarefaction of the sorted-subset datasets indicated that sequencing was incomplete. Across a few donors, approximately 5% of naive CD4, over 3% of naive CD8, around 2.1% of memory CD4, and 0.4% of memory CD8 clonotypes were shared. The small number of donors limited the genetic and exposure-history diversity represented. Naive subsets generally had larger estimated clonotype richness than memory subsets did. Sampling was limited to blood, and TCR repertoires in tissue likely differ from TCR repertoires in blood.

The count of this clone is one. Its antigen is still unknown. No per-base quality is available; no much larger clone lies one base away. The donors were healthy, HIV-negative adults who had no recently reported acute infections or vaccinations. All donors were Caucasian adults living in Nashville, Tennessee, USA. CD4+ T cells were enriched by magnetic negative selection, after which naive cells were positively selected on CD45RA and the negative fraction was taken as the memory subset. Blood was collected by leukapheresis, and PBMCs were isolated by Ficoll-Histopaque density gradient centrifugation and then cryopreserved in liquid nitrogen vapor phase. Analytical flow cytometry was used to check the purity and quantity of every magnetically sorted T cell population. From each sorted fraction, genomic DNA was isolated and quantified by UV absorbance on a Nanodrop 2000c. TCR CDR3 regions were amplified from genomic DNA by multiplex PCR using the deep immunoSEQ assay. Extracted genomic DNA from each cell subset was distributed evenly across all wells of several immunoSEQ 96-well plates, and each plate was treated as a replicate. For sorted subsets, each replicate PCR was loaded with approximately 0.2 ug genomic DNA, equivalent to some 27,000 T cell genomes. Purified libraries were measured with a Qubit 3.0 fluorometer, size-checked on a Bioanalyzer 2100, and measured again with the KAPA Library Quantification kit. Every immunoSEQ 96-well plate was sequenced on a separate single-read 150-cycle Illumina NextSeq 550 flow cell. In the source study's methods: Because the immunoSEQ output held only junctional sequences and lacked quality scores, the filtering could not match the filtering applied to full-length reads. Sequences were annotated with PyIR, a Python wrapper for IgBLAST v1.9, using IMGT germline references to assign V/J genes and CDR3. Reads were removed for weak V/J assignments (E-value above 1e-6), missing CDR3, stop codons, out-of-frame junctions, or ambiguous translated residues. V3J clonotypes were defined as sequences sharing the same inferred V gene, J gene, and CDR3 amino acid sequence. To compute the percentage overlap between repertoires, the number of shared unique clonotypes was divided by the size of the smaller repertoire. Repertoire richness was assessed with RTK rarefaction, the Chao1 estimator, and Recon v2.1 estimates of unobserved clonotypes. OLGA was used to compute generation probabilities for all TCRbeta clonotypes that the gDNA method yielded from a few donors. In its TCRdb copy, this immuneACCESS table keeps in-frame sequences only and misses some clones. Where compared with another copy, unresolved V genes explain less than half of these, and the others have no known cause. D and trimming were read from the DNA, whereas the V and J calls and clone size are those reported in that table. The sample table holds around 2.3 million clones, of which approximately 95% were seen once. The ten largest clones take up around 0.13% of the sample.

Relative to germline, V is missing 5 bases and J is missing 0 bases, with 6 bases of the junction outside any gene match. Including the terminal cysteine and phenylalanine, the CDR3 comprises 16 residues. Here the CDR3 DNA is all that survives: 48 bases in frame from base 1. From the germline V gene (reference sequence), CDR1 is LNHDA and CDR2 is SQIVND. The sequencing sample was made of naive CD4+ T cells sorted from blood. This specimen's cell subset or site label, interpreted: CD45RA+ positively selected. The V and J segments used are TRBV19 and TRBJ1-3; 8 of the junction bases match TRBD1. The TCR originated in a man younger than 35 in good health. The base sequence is TGTGCCAGTAGTTTTGGGACAGGACGCTCTGGAAACACCATATATTTT. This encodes CASSFGTGRSGNTIYF.